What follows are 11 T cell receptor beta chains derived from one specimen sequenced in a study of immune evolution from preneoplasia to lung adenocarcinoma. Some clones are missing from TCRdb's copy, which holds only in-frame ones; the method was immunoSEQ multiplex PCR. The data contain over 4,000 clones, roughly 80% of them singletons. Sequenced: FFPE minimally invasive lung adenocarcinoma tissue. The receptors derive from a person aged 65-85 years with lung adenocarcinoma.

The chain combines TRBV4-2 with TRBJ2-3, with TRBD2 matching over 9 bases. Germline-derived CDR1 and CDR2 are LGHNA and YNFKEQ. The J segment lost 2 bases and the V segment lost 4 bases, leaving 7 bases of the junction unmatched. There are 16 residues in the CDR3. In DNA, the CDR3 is TGTGCCAGCAGCCTAAGCAGCGGGGGGACCACAGATACGCAGTATTTT. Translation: CASSLSSGGTTDTQYF.

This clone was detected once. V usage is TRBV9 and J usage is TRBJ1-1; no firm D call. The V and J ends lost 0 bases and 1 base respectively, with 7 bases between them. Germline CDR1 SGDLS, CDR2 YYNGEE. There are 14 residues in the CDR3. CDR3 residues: CASSVAPENTEAFF. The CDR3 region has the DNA TGTGCCAGCAGCGTAGCTCCGGAGAACACTGAAGCTTTCTTT. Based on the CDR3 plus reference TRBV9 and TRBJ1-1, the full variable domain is DSGVTQTPKHLITATGQRVTLRCSPRSGDLSVYWYQQSLDQGLQFLIQYYNGEERAKGNILERFSAQQFPDLHSELNLSSLELGDSALYFCASSVAPENTEAFFGQGTRLTVV.

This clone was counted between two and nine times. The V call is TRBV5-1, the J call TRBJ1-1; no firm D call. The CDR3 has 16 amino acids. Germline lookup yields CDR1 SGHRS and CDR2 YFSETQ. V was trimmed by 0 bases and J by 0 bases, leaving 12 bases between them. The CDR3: CASSLVEDYMNTEAFF. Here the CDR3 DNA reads TGCGCCAGCAGCTTGGTCGAGGATTACATGAACACTGAAGCTTTCTTT. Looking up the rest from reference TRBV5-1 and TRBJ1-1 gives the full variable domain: KAGVTQTPRYLIKTRGQQVTLSCSPISGHRSVSWYQQTPGQGLQFLFEYFSETQRNKGNFPGRFSGRQFSNSRSEMNVSTLELGDSALYLCASSLVEDYMNTEAFFGQGTRLTVV.

In DNA, the CDR3 is TGTGCCAGCAGCTTATCACAGCTTCCAACTTACGAGCAGTACTTC. Its protein is CASSLSQLPTYEQYF. The chain links TRBV11-2 to TRBJ2-7; no definite D call. Germline CDR1 reads SGHAT; CDR2 reads FQNNGV. V shed 2 bases and J shed 4 bases, with 15 bases lying between them. The CDR3 sequence is 15 residues long.

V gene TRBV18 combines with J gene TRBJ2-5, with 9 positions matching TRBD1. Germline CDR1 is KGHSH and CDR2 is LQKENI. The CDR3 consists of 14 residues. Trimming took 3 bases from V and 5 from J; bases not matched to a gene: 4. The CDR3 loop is CASSPGQGYETQYF. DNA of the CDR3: TGTGCCAGCTCACCGGGACAGGGCTACGAGACCCAGTACTTC.

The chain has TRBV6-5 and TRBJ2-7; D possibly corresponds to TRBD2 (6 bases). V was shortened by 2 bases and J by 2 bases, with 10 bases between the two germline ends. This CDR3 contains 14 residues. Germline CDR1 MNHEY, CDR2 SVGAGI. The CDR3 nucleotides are TGTGCCAGCAGTTACGGGGACTCCACCTACGAGCAGTACTTC. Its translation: CASSYGDSTYEQYF.

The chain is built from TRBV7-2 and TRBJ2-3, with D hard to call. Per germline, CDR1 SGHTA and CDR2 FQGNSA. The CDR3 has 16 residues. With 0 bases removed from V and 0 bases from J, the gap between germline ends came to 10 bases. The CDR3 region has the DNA TGTGCCAGCAGCTTAGCGAAAGCGAGAAGCACAGATACGCAGTATTTT. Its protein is CASSLAKARSTDTQYF.

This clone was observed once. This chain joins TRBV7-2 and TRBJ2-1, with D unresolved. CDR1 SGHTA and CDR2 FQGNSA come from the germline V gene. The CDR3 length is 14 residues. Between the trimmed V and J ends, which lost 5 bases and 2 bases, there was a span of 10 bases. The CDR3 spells CASSPTSTYNEQFF. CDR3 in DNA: TGTGCCAGCAGCCCCACCTCTACCTACAATGAGCAGTTCTTC. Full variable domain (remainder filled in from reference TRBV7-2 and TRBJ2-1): GAGVSQSPSNKVTEKGKDVELRCDPISGHTALYWYRQSLGQGLEFLIYFQGNSAPDKSGLPSDRFSAERTGGSVSTLTIQRTQQEDSAVYLCASSPTSTYNEQFFGPGTRLTVL.

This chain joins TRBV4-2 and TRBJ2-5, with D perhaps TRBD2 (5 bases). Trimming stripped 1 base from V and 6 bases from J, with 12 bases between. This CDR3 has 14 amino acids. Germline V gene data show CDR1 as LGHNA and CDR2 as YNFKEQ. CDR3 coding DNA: TGTGCCAGCAGCCAAGTTAACCGGGAAAAGACCCAGTACTTC. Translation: CASSQVNREKTQYF.

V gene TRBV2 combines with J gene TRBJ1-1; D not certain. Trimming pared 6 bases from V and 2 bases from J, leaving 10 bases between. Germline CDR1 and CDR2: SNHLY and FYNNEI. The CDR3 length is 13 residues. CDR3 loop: CASRQRLNTEAFF. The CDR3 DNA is TGTGCCAGCAGGCAGAGACTAAACACTGAAGCTTTCTTT. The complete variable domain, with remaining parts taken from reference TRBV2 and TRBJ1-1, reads EPEVTQTPSHQVTQMGQEVILRCVPISNHLYFYWYRQILGQKVEFLVSFYNNEISEKSEIFDDQFSVERPDGSNFTLKIRSTKLEDSAMYFCASRQRLNTEAFFGQGTRLTVV.

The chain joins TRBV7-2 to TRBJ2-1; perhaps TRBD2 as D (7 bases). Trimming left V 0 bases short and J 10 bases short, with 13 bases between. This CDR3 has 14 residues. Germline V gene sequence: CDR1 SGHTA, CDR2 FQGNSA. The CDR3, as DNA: TGTGCCAGCAGCTTAGCGCTTACGGGGGGCGAGCAGTTCTTC. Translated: CASSLALTGGEQFF.